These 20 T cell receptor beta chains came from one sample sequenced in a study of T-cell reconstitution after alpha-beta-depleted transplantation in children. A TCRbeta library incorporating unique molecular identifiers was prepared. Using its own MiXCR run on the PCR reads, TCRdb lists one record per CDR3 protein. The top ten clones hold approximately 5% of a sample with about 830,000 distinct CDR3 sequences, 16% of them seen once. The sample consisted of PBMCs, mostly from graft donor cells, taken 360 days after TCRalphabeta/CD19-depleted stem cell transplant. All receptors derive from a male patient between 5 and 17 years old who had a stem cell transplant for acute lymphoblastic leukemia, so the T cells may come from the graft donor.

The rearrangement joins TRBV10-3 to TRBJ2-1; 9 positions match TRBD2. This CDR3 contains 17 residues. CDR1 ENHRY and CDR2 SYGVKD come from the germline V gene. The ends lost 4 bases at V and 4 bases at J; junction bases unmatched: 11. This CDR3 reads CAISGRGGRAGYNEQFF. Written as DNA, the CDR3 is TGTGCCATCAGTGGTCGAGGCGGGAGGGCCGGGTACAATGAGCAGTTCTTC.

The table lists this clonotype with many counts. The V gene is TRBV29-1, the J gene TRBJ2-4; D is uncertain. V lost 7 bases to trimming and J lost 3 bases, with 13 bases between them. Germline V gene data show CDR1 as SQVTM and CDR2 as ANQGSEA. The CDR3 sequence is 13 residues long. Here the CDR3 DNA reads TGCAGCGCCGTCGTACCCGGCAAAAACATTCAGTACTTC. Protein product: CSAVVPGKNIQYF.

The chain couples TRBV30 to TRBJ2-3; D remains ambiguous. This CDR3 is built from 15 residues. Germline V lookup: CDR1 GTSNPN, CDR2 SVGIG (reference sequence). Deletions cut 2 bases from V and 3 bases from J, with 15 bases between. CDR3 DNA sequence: TGTGCCTGGAGTATGTCTCCATTTCTGACAGATACGCAGTATTTT. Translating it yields CAWSMSPFLTDTQYF.

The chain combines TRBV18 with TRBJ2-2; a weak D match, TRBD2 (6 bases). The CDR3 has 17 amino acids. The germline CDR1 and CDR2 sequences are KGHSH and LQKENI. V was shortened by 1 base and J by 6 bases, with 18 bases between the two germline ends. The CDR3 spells CASSPRASVGGSGELFF. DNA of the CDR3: TGTGCCAGCTCACCACGGGCTAGCGTGGGTGGATCCGGGGAGCTGTTTTTT.

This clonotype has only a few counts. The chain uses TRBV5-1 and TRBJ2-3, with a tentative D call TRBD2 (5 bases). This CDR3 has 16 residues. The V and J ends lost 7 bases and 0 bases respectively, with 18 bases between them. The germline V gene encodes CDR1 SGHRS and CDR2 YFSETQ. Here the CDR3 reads CASSAERYSSTDTQYF. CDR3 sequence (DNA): TGCGCCAGCTCAGCGGAGCGCTACTCTAGCACAGATACGCAGTATTTT.

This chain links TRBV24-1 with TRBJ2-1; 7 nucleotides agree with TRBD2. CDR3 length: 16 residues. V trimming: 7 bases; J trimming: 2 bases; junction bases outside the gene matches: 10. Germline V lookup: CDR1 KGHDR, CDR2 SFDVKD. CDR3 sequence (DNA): TGTGCCACCAGCAACGGCGGCGGGAGCACCTACAATGAGCAGTTCTTC. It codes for CATSNGGGSTYNEQFF.

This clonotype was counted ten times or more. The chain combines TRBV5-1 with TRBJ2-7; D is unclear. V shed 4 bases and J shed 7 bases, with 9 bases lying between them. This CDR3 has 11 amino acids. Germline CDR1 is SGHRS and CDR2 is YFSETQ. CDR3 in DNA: TGCGCCAGCAGCACACACGGGGAGCAGTACTTC. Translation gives CASSTHGEQYF. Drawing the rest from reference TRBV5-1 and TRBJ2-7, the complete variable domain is KAGVTQTPRYLIKTRGQQVTLSCSPISGHRSVSWYQQTPGQGLQFLFEYFSETQRNKGNFPGRFSGRQFSNSRSEMNVSTLELGDSALYLCASSTHGEQYFGPGTRLTVT.

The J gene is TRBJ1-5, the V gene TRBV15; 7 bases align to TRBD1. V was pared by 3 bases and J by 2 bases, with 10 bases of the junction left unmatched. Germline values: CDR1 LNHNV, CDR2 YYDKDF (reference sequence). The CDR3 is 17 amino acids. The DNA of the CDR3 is TGTGCCACCAGCAGGGATGGAAGGGGGCGAGGCAATCAGCCCCAGCATTTT. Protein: CATSRDGRGRGNQPQHF. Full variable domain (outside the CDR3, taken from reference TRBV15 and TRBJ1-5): DAMVIQNPRYQVTQFGKPVTLSCSQTLNHNVMYWYQQKSSQAPKLLFHYYDKDFNNEADTPDNFQSRRPNTSFCFLDIRSPGLGDTAMYLCATSRDGRGRGNQPQHFGDGTRLSIL.

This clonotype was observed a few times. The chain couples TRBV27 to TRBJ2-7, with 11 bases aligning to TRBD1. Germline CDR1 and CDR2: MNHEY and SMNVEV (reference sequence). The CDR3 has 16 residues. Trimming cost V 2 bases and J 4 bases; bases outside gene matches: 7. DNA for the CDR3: TGTGCCAGCAGTTTACCCGGGACAGGGGGGTTGTACGAGCAGTACTTC. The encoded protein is CASSLPGTGGLYEQYF.

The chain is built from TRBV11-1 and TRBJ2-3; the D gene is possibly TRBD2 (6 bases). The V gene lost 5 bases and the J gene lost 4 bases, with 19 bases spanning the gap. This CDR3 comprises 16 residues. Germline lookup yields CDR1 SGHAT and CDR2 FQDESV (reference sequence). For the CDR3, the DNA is TGTGCCAGCAGCCGTTTGCGGGACCAAGGGCCAGATACGCAGTATTTT. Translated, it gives CASSRLRDQGPDTQYF.

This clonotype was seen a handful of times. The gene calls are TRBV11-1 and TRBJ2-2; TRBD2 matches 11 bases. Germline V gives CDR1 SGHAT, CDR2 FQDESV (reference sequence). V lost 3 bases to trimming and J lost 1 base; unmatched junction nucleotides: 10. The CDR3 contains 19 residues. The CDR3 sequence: CASSLYLAGGPENTGELFF. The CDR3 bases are TGTGCCAGCAGCTTGTACTTAGCGGGAGGGCCGGAGAACACCGGGGAGCTGTTTTTT.

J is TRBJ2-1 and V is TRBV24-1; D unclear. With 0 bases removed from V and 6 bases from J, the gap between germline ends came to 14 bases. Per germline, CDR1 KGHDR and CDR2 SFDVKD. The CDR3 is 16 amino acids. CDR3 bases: TGTGCCACCAGTGATTTGCAAGGCCACGGTCCCAATGAGCAGTTCTTC. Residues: CATSDLQGHGPNEQFF.

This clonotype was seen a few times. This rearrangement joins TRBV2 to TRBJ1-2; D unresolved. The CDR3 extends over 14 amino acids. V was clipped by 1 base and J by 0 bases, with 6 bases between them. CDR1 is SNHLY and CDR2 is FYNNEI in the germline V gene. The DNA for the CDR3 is TGTGCCAGCAGTGAAGGGGTGTCTAACTATGGCTACACCTTC. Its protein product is CASSEGVSNYGYTF.

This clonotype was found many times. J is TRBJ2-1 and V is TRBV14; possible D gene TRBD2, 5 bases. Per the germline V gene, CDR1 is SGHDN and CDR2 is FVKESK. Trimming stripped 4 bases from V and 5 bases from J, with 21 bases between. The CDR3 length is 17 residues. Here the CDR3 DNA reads TGTGCCAGCAGCCGCTATGGATTTCGAGAGGGCAACAATGAGCAGTTCTTC. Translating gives CASSRYGFREGNNEQFF.

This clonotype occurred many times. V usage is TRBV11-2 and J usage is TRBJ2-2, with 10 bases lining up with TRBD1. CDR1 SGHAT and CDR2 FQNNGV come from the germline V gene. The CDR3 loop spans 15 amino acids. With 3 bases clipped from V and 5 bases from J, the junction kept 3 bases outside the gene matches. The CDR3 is CASSFDRGRTGELFF. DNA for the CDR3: TGTGCCAGCAGCTTCGACAGGGGGCGGACCGGGGAGCTGTTTTTT.

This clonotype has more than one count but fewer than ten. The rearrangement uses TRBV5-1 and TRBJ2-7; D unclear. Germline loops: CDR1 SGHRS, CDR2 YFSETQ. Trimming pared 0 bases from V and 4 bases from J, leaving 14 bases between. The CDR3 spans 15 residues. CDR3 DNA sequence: TGCGCCAGCAGCTTGGGCCCGGGTCTAGGTTACGAGCAGTACTTC. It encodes CASSLGPGLGYEQYF.

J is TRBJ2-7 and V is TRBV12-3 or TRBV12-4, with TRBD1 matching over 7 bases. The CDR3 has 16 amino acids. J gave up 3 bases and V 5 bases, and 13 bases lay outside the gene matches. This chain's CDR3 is CASSPAGAGGGYEQYF. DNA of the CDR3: TGTGCCAGCAGTCCTGCAGGGGCAGGGGGTGGCTACGAGCAGTACTTC.

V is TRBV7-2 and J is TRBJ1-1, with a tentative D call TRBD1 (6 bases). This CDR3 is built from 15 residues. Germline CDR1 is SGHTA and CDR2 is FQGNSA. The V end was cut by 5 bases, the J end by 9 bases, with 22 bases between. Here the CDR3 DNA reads TGTGCCAGCAGCCCCCGCGGGGTTGCAGGGGTAAAAGCTTTCTTT. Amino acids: CASSPRGVAGVKAFF.

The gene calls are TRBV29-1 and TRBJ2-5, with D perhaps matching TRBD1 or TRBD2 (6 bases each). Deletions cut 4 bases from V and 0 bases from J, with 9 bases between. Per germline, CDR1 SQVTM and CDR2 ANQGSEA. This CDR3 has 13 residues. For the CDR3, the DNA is TGCAGCGTTGGTGGGGGGCACCAAGAGACCCAGTACTTC. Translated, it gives CSVGGGHQETQYF.

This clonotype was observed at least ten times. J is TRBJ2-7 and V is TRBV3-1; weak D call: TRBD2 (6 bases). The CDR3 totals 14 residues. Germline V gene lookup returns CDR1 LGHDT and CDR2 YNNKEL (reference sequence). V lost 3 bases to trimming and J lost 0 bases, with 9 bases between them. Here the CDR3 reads CASSHPGGSYEQYF. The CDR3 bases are TGTGCCAGCAGCCACCCCGGGGGCTCCTACGAGCAGTACTTC.